Below, 10 T cell receptor beta chains from the same sample are listed, as sequenced in a study of blood T cell repertoires in COVID-19 (TCRdb year 2020). To prepare the library, the immunoSEQ multiplex PCR assay was applied. TCRdb took over this immuneACCESS table, retaining in-frame rearrangements with V and J assigned. Such tables are incomplete; in checked studies, under half of the missing clones stem from an unresolved V gene, and the remainder is unexplained. This sample has around 160,000 clones in its table, and roughly 80% of those were observed once. The ten biggest clones cover 30% to 45% of the sample. The specimen sequenced was peripheral blood. These receptor sequences come from a human donor in a cohort sampled during active COVID-19.

The CDR3 DNA reads TGTGCCAGCAGCTTAGCGCGGGCAGGGGGCGCTTACGAGCAGTACTTC. It translates to CASSLARAGGAYEQYF. The rearrangement uses TRBV7-8 and TRBJ2-7, with 8 bases aligning to TRBD1. Germline assignment: CDR1 SGHVS and CDR2 FQNEAQ. V gave up 0 bases and J gave up 4 bases; unmatched junction bases: 8. This CDR3 is 16 amino acids long.

The chain recombines TRBV7-3 with TRBJ2-2; 10 bases are shared with TRBD1. Germline V gene sequence: CDR1 SGHTA, CDR2 FQGTGA. The CDR3 covers 15 residues. Trimming took 0 bases from V and 9 from J; bases not matched to a gene: 4. The CDR3 sequence is CASSLTGTGERELFF. The CDR3 DNA is TGTGCCAGCAGCTTAACCGGGACAGGGGAAAGGGAGCTGTTTTTT.

The rearrangement links TRBV9 to TRBJ1-1; no clear D. The germline V and J ends were trimmed by 0 bases and 11 bases, with 17 bases remaining between them. The CDR3 runs 14 residues. The germline V gene has CDR1 SGDLS and CDR2 YYNGEE. The CDR3 coding sequence is TGTGCCAGCAGCGTAGACCCCGGGGTCAGGTGGGCTTTCTTT. Its protein product is CASSVDPGVRWAFF.

CDR3 sequence reads: CASSRQVNNQPQHF. For the CDR3, the DNA is TGTGCCAGCAGCCGACAGGTCAACAATCAGCCCCAGCATTTT. J is TRBJ1-5 and V is TRBV6-5; TRBD1 might be the D (6 bases). The CDR3 extends over 14 amino acids. V shed 6 bases and J shed 3 bases, with 12 bases lying between them. Germline-derived CDR1 and CDR2 are MNHEY and SVGAGI.

The gene calls are TRBV28 and TRBJ1-1; 10 bases line up with TRBD1. V lost 2 bases and J lost 6; bases outside the gene matches: 3. The length of the CDR3 is 14 residues. Germline-derived CDR1 and CDR2 are MDHEN and SYDVKM. The CDR3 DNA sequence: TGTGCCAGCAGTTTAGGGACAGGGGTAGCTGAAGCTTTCTTT. Its protein product is CASSLGTGVAEAFF. The full variable domain, with the rest looked up from reference TRBV28 and TRBJ1-1, is DVKVTQSSRYLVKRTGEKVFLECVQDMDHENMFWYRQDPGLGLRLIYFSYDVKMKEKGDIPEGYSVSREKKERFSLILESASTNQTSMYLCASSLGTGVAEAFFGQGTRLTVV.

The rearrangement joins TRBV7-2 to TRBJ2-7; 8 nucleotides align to TRBD2. This CDR3 has 16 residues. Germline loops: CDR1 SGHTA, CDR2 FQGNSA. Unmatched junction bases numbered 9, after V lost 5 bases and J lost 0 bases. The CDR3 DNA reads TGTGCCAGCAGCACCGGACTAGCAATTTCCTCCTACGAGCAGTACTTC. As protein: CASSTGLAISSYEQYF. Supplemented by reference TRBV7-2 and TRBJ2-7, the full variable domain reads GAGVSQSPSNKVTEKGKDVELRCDPISGHTALYWYRQSLGQGLEFLIYFQGNSAPDKSGLPSDRFSAERTGGSVSTLTIQRTQQEDSAVYLCASSTGLAISSYEQYFGPGTRLTVT.

V and J are TRBV3-1 (or the pseudogene TRBV3-2) and TRBJ1-6, with TRBD1 matching over 8 bases. CDR1 and CDR2 (germline): LGHDT, YNNKEL (reference sequence). Unmatched junction bases numbered 8, after V lost 3 bases and J lost 10 bases. The CDR3 is 15 amino acids. The CDR3 protein is CASSHLDRGRSPLHF. The CDR3 DNA follows: TGTGCCAGCAGCCACCTCGACAGGGGCAGATCACCCCTCCACTTT.

J is TRBJ2-5 and V is TRBV7-2, with 8 bases identical to TRBD1. The CDR3 is 13 residues long. Per germline, CDR1 SGHTA and CDR2 FQGNSA. J lost 5 bases, V lost 6 bases, and 5 bases had no gene match. CDR3 DNA: TGTGCCAGCAGTCCAGGGGGCGCTGAGACCCAGTACTTC. It translates to CASSPGGAETQYF. The whole variable domain, filled in from reference TRBV7-2 and TRBJ2-5, reads GAGVSQSPSNKVTEKGKDVELRCDPISGHTALYWYRQSLGQGLEFLIYFQGNSAPDKSGLPSDRFSAERTGGSVSTLTIQRTQQEDSAVYLCASSPGGAETQYFGPGTRLLVL.

The chain uses TRBV30 and TRBJ1-1; the D gene is possibly TRBD1 (5 bases). Trimming stripped 4 bases from V and 1 base from J, with 16 bases between. Germline-derived CDR1 and CDR2 are GTSNPN and SVGIG (reference sequence). The CDR3 contains 15 residues. The CDR3 sequence is CAWTPTGVRNTEAFF. Here the CDR3 DNA reads TGTGCCTGGACCCCAACGGGGGTCCGGAACACTGAAGCTTTCTTT. Full variable domain (missing parts from reference TRBV30 and TRBJ1-1): SQTIHQWPATLVQPVGSPLSLECTVEGTSNPNLYWYRQAAGRGLQLLFYSVGIGQISSEVPQNLSASRPQDRQFILSSKKLLLSDSGFYLCAWTPTGVRNTEAFFGQGTRLTVV.

The chain joins TRBV28 to TRBJ2-3, with D possibly being TRBD2 (6 bases). The CDR3 is made up of 15 amino acids. CDR1 and CDR2 from the germline V gene are MDHEN and SYDVKM. Trimming stripped 1 base from V and 2 bases from J, with 10 bases between. CDR3 loop: CASSLSGLPTDTQYF. For the CDR3, the DNA is TGTGCCAGCAGTTTATCGGGACTTCCCACAGATACGCAGTATTTT.